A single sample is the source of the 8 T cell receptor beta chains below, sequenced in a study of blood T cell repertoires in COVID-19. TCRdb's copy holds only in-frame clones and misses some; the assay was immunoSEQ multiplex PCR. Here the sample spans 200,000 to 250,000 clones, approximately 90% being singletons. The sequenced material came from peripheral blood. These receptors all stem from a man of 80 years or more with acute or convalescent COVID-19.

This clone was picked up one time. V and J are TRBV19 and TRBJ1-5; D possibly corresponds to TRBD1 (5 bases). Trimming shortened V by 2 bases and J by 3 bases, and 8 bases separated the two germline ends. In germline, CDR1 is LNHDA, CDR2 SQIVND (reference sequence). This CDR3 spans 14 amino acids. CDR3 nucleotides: TGTGCCAGTAGTATATGGGGCATCAATCAGCCCCAGCATTTT. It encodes CASSIWGINQPQHF.

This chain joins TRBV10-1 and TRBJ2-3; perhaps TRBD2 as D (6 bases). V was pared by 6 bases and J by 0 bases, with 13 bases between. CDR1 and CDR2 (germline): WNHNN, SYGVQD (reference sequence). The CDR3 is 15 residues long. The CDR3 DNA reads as TGCGCCAGCAGGCCTGGGACTGCTAGCACAGATACGCAGTATTTT. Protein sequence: CASRPGTASTDTQYF.

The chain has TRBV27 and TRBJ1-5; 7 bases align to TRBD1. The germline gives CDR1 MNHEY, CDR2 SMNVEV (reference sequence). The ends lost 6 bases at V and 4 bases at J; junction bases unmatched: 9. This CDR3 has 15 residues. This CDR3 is CASSQGTAPNQPQHF. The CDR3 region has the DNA TGTGCCAGCAGCCAAGGGACAGCACCTAATCAGCCCCAGCATTTT.

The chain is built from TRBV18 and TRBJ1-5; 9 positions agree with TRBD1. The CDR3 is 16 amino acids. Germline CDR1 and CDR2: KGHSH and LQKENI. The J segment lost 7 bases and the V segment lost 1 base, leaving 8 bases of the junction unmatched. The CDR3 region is CASSPQGQGNGQPQHF. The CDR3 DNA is TGTGCCAGCTCACCACAGGGACAGGGAAACGGCCAGCCCCAGCATTTT.

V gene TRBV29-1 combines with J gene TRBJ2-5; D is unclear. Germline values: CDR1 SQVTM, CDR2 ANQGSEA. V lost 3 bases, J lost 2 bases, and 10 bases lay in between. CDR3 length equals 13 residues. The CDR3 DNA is TGCAGCGTTGATCTCCAGACACAAGAGACCCAGTACTTC. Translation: CSVDLQTQETQYF.

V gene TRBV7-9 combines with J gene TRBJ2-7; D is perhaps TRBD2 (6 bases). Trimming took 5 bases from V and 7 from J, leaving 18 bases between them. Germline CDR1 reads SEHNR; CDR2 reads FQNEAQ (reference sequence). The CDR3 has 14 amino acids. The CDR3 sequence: CASSPGDSREEQYV. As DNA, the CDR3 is TGTGCCAGCAGCCCGGGGGATTCAAGGGAGGAGCAGTACGTC.

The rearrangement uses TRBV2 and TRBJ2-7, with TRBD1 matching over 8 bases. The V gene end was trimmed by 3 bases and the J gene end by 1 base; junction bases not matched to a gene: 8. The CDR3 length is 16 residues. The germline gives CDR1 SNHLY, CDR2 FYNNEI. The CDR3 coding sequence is TGTGCCAGCAGTGAGGACAGGGCAGCAGGATCCTACGAGCAGTACTTC. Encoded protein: CASSEDRAAGSYEQYF.

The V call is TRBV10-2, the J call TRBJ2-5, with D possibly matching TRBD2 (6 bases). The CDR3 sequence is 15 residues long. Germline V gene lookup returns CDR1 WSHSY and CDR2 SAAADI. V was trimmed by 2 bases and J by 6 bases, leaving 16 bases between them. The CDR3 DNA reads TGCGCCAGCAGTGAGGGTGGGGGGAGGATGAAGACCCAGTACTTC. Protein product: CASSEGGGRMKTQYF.